This T cell receptor beta chain appears in the sequencing data of a study of CD8 T cells in Susac syndrome. An input of 0.5 to 1 ug of RNA was subjected to reverse transcription using random hexamers. Via MiXCR, TCRdb re-called the immunoSEQ multiplex PCR reads, giving one row per CDR3 protein. The repertoire has around 300,000 distinct CDR3 sequences, about 90% of them found once; the top ten carry roughly 0.07%. Note on this clonotype: Its antigen is unidentified.

Study-wide findings and caveats: TCR sequencing and HLA analysis covered a relatively small number of individuals.

V was pared by 1 base and J by 2 bases, with 11 bases between. CDR3 length: 15 amino acids. CDR1 is MNHNS, CDR2 SASEGT, per germline. The study sequenced TCR beta in blood CD8+ and CD4+ T cells. Negative isolation was used for CD8+ and CD4+ T cells, and FACS enrichment was applied to TEMRA cells. The V gene is TRBV6-1, the J gene TRBJ1-2, with a weak D call TRBD1 (6 bases). This receptor was identified in a human donor with multiple sclerosis. Sequences were obtained from CD4+ T cells from PBMCs. The CDR3 loop is CASSEVWTANYGYTF. CDR3 sequence (DNA): TGTGCCAGCAGTGAAGTGTGGACAGCCAACTATGGCTACACCTTC.